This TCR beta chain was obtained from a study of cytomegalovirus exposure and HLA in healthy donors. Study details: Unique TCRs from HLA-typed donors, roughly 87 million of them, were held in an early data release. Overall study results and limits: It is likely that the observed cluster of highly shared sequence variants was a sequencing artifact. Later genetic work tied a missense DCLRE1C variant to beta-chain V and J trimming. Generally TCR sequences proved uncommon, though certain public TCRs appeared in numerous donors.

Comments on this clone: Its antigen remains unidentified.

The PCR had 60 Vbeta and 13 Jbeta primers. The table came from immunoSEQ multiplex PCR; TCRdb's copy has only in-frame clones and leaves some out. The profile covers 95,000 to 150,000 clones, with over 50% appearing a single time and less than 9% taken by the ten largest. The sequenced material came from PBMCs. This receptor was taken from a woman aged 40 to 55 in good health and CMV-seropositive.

CDR3 in DNA: TGTGCCAGCAGTGAAAGACAGCCCTACGAGCAGTACTTC. It specifies CASSERQPYEQYF. V gene TRBV6-1 combines with J gene TRBJ2-7; weak D call: TRBD1 (5 bases). The V end was cut by 2 bases, the J end by 2 bases, with 7 bases between. The germline V gene has CDR1 MNHNS and CDR2 SASEGT. This CDR3 region has 13 residues.